The 29 T cell receptor beta chains given below trace back to one sample, sequenced in a study of blood T cell repertoires in COVID-19. Clones were sequenced by immunoSEQ multiplex PCR, and TCRdb holds only the in-frame ones, with some missing. The top ten clones hold about 6.7% of a sample with approximately 350,000 clones, about 90% of them seen once. Sequences were obtained from peripheral blood. All receptors come from an older woman with COVID-19, enrolled during active disease.

This clone occurred once. CDR3 amino acids: CASSFMSEAFF. DNA for the CDR3: TGTGCCAGCAGTTTCATGTCTGAAGCTTTCTTT. The rearrangement links TRBV27 to TRBJ1-1; D remains ambiguous. V lost 3 bases to trimming and J lost 6 bases, with 5 bases between them. The CDR3 is made up of 11 amino acids. CDR1 MNHEY and CDR2 SMNVEV come from the germline V gene (reference sequence).

The rearrangement uses TRBV19 and TRBJ1-3; D perhaps matches TRBD1 (5 bases). In germline, CDR1 is LNHDA, CDR2 SQIVND (reference sequence). Trimming left V 4 bases short and J 2 bases short, with 21 bases between. The CDR3 consists of 18 residues. CDR3 region: CASSTWGVGNSPGNTIYF. CDR3 DNA sequence: TGTGCCAGTAGTACCTGGGGCGTTGGGAACAGCCCTGGAAACACCATATATTTT.

The chain uses TRBV29-1 and TRBJ1-1; possibly TRBD1 for D (5 bases). This CDR3 spans 12 amino acids. Trimming left V 7 bases short and J 3 bases short, with 12 bases between. The germline gives CDR1 SQVTM, CDR2 ANQGSEA. DNA for the CDR3: TGCAGCGCCGATTTACAGGACACTGAAGCTTTCTTT. It yields the protein CSADLQDTEAFF. The variable domain in full, completed from reference TRBV29-1 and TRBJ1-1, reads SAVISQKPSRDICQRGTSLTIQCQVDSQVTMMFWYRQQPGQSLTLIATANQGSEATYESGFVIDKFPISRPNLTFSTLTVSNMSPEDSSIYLCSADLQDTEAFFGQGTRLTVV.

The V and J genes are TRBV5-1 and TRBJ2-1; tentatively, D is TRBD1 (6 bases). This CDR3 spans 14 amino acids. Trimming left V 3 bases short and J 6 bases short, with 13 bases between. Germline lookup yields CDR1 SGHRS and CDR2 YFSETQ. The DNA of the CDR3 is TGCGCCAGCAGCTCCTTACAGGGCTCCAATGAGCAGTTCTTC. The encoded protein is CASSSLQGSNEQFF. Supplemented by reference TRBV5-1 and TRBJ2-1, the full variable domain reads KAGVTQTPRYLIKTRGQQVTLSCSPISGHRSVSWYQQTPGQGLQFLFEYFSETQRNKGNFPGRFSGRQFSNSRSEMNVSTLELGDSALYLCASSSLQGSNEQFFGPGTRLTVL.

The rearrangement uses TRBV30 and TRBJ1-6; no firm D call. The CDR3 extends over 13 amino acids. V dropped 3 bases and J dropped 9 bases, with 12 bases sitting between them. Germline-derived CDR1 and CDR2 are GTSNPN and SVGIG (reference sequence). The CDR3 spells CAWRVSEGSPLHF. The DNA for the CDR3 is TGTGCCTGGAGGGTTAGCGAGGGTTCACCCCTCCACTTT.

Only one count was recorded for this clone. This rearrangement joins TRBV3-1 (or the pseudogene TRBV3-2) to TRBJ2-7; D is possibly TRBD2 (6 bases). Trimming removed 0 bases from V and 4 bases from J, with 13 bases in between. The CDR3 sequence is 15 residues long. Germline V gene sequence: CDR1 LGHDT, CDR2 YNNKEL (reference sequence). CDR3 in amino acids: CASSQDSGGRYEQYF. The CDR3 DNA reads as TGTGCCAGCAGCCAAGATAGCGGAGGTCGGTACGAGCAGTACTTC.

V is TRBV30 and J is TRBJ2-1; 8 bases line up with TRBD2. V dropped 7 bases and J dropped 4; count of bases not matched to a gene: 9. The germline gives CDR1 GTSNPN, CDR2 SVGIG (reference sequence). The CDR3 is made up of 14 amino acids. DNA of the CDR3: TGTGCCTCCTTGGGCGGGGGGAAATACAATGAGCAGTTCTTC. It yields the protein CASLGGGKYNEQFF.

The chain couples TRBV5-8 to TRBJ1-2; D gene unclear. V was pared by 4 bases and J by 3 bases, with 19 bases between. CDR1 and CDR2 from the germline V gene are SGHTS and YDEGEE. This CDR3 region has 16 residues. The CDR3 loop reads CASSRSYSAHDYGYTF. DNA for the CDR3: TGTGCCAGCAGCCGCTCGTACAGTGCTCATGACTATGGCTACACCTTC.

The genes are TRBV5-4 and TRBJ1-1, with 7 nucleotides matching TRBD1. Losses at the gene ends were 4 bases for V and 0 bases for J; bases not matched to a gene: 6. The CDR3 extends over 15 amino acids. Germline V gene lookup returns CDR1 SGHNT and CDR2 YYREEE (reference sequence). Here the CDR3 DNA reads TGTGCCAGCAGCGTCCCGGGACAGCTGAACACTGAAGCTTTCTTT. It encodes CASSVPGQLNTEAFF.

The genes are TRBV5-1 and TRBJ2-1; 9 positions match TRBD2. The germline gives CDR1 SGHRS, CDR2 YFSETQ. The junction had 5 bases not matched to a gene; V was cut back by 4 bases and J by 6 bases. The CDR3 loop spans 14 amino acids. CDR3 bases: TGCGCCAGCAGCCCCGGGACTAGCACCAATGAGCAGTTCTTC. This encodes CASSPGTSTNEQFF.

J is TRBJ1-1 and V is TRBV6-5; 11 bases are a match to TRBD1. CDR3 length: 13 amino acids. Unmatched junction bases numbered 8, after V lost 6 bases and J lost 11 bases. CDR1 and CDR2 from the germline V gene are MNHEY and SVGAGI. CDR3: CASRRGQGARAFF. The CDR3 nucleotides are TGTGCCAGCAGACGAGGACAGGGGGCGAGGGCTTTCTTT.

The chain is built from TRBV18 and TRBJ2-7; TRBD1 might be the D (6 bases). Deletions cut 6 bases from V and 1 base from J, with 16 bases between. From germline, CDR1 is KGHSH and CDR2 LQKENI. This CDR3 has 15 amino acids. The CDR3 sequence is CASSRTGSVSYEQYF. CDR3 DNA: TGTGCCAGCTCGCGAACAGGGAGTGTATCCTACGAGCAGTACTTC.

The chain uses TRBV5-1 and TRBJ1-2; D is possibly TRBD1 (6 bases). CDR1 SGHRS and CDR2 YFSETQ come from the germline V gene. V lost 5 bases and J 8 bases, leaving 16 bases between the germline ends. The CDR3 contains 13 residues. The CDR3 DNA is TGCGCCAGCAGACCCGGACAGTTAGGGGGCTACACCTTC. Residues: CASRPGQLGGYTF.

This chain uses TRBV28 with TRBJ1-2; a possible D gene is TRBD1 (5 bases). Germline-derived CDR1 and CDR2 are MDHEN and SYDVKM. This CDR3 is built from 14 residues. V gave up 6 bases and J gave up 6 bases, with 17 bases separating them. The CDR3 is CASRPRGGVDGYTF. The CDR3 region has the DNA TGTGCCAGCAGGCCCCGTGGGGGGGTCGATGGCTACACCTTC.

The chain couples TRBV14 to TRBJ1-1, with D tentatively TRBD1 (5 bases). The CDR3 has 17 amino acids. V lost 1 base and J lost 2, with 17 bases in between. Germline V CDR1 and CDR2: SGHDN, FVKESK. CDR3 nucleotide sequence: TGTGCCAGCAGCCAAGGGATCAGGGCTCACGCTAACACTGAAGCTTTCTTT. Protein product: CASSQGIRAHANTEAFF.

As regards this clone: Germline and junction disagree at one end, which may indicate a read error. The gene calls are TRBV28 and TRBJ1-5; weak D call: TRBD1 (6 bases). In germline, CDR1 is MDHEN, CDR2 SYDVKM. CDR3 length equals 14 residues. The DNA for the CDR3 is TGTGCCAGCGGTTTTGAGGGGGACCCACAGCCCCAGCATTTT. Amino acid sequence: CASGFEGDPQPQHF.

The chain carries TRBV2 and TRBJ1-1; TRBD1 aligns across 7 bases. There are 14 residues in the CDR3. Germline CDR1 SNHLY, CDR2 FYNNEI. J was trimmed by 0 bases and V by 3 bases; bases with no gene match: 1. In DNA, the CDR3 is TGTGCCAGCAGTGACGACAGGGTGAACACTGAAGCTTTCTTT. The encoded protein is CASSDDRVNTEAFF.

V and J are TRBV30 and TRBJ1-2; D gene uncertain. Per germline, CDR1 GTSNPN and CDR2 SVGIG (reference sequence). The CDR3 runs to 11 residues. The V end was cut by 5 bases, the J end by 4 bases, with 8 bases between. The CDR3 coding sequence is TGTGCCTGGGGTAGAAGCTATGGCTACACCTTC. This encodes CAWGRSYGYTF.

CDR3: CASSYSRGAYEQYF. The CDR3 nucleotides read TGTGCCAGCAGTTACTCGCGGGGCGCATACGAGCAGTACTTC. The chain employs TRBV6-5 and TRBJ2-7; possible D gene TRBD2, 6 bases. The CDR3 loop spans 14 amino acids. V lost 0 bases, J lost 4 bases, and 10 bases lay in between. Looked up from germline, CDR1 is MNHEY and CDR2 is SVGAGI.

This CDR3 is CASSRFGTSDSPLHF. The CDR3 region has the DNA TGCGCCAGCAGCCGCTTTGGGACATCGGATTCACCCCTCCACTTT. The chain couples TRBV5-1 to TRBJ1-6; D may be TRBD1 (6 bases). The V end lost 4 bases, the J end lost 8 bases, and 16 bases lay between the germline ends. The germline gives CDR1 SGHRS, CDR2 YFSETQ. This CDR3 has 15 amino acids.

The V call is TRBV6-2 or TRBV6-3, the J call TRBJ2-1; D might be TRBD1 (6 bases). Between the trimmed V and J ends, which lost 6 bases and 10 bases, there was a span of 25 bases. The CDR3 loop spans 16 amino acids. The germline gives CDR1 MNHEY, CDR2 SVGEGT. The CDR3 bases are TGTGCCAGCAGCCGCATGACCTCATCGGGACACACGGAGCAGTTCTTC. Protein sequence: CASSRMTSSGHTEQFF.

V is TRBV10-3 and J is TRBJ1-2; D is uncertain. This CDR3 spans 13 amino acids. Per germline, CDR1 ENHRY and CDR2 SYGVKD. Trimming took off 2 bases at V and 8 bases at J, with 12 bases between the two ends. The CDR3 DNA is TGTGCCATCAGTGAGCGGGGTGATGAGGGCTACACCTTC. Translated, it gives CAISERGDEGYTF.

This clone showed up just a few times. The chain couples TRBV19 to TRBJ1-2; 11 nucleotides line up with TRBD1. Germline values: CDR1 LNHDA, CDR2 SQIVND (reference sequence). The CDR3 is 16 amino acids. V lost 4 bases, J lost 4 bases, and 8 bases stayed unmatched. CDR3 nucleotides: TGTGCCAGTAGTAGCCCCGGGACAGGGGGGACCTATGGCTACACCTTC. Its protein is CASSSPGTGGTYGYTF.

This chain uses TRBV10-3 with TRBJ1-1; TRBD1 is a possible D gene (5 bases). CDR3 size: 12 residues. The germline V and J ends were trimmed by 9 bases and 0 bases, with 8 bases remaining between them. Looked up from germline, CDR1 is ENHRY and CDR2 is SYGVKD. CDR3 sequence: CAITGMNTEAFF. CDR3 sequence (DNA): TGTGCCATAACAGGCATGAACACTGAAGCTTTCTTT.

This chain uses TRBV5-6 with TRBJ2-7; maybe TRBD2 (7 bases). V was clipped by 2 bases and J by 3 bases, with 18 bases between them. Germline lookup yields CDR1 SGHDT and CDR2 YYEEEE. The CDR3 length is 16 residues. CDR3 sequence reads: CASSFGRGAGRYEQYF. The CDR3 DNA reads as TGTGCCAGCAGCTTTGGTCGGGGGGCAGGGCGCTACGAGCAGTACTTC. Looking up the rest from reference TRBV5-6 and TRBJ2-7 gives the full variable domain: DAGVTQSPTHLIKTRGQQVTLRCSPKSGHDTVSWYQQALGQGPQFIFQYYEEEERQRGNFPDRFSGHQFPNYSSELNVNALLLGDSALYLCASSFGRGAGRYEQYFGPGTRLTVT.

V gene TRBV4-1 combines with J gene TRBJ2-5; 7 bases are a match to TRBD2. From germline, CDR1 is MGHRA and CDR2 YSYEKL. The CDR3 consists of 14 residues. Trimming removed 4 bases from V and 4 bases from J; junction bases left unmatched: 6. DNA for the CDR3: TGCGCCAGCAGCCCGAACGGGGGGAGAGAGACCCAGTACTTC. Translation: CASSPNGGRETQYF.

The rearrangement joins TRBV2 to TRBJ2-2; D may be TRBD1 (7 bases). Germline CDR1 and CDR2: SNHLY and FYNNEI. V lost 5 bases and J 11 bases, leaving 21 bases between the germline ends. There are 15 residues in the CDR3. The CDR3, as DNA: TGTGCCAGCAGTTCTGAGGAGAGCAGGGGGGATGAGCTGTTTTTT. It translates to CASSSEESRGDELFF. Together with reference TRBV2 and TRBJ2-2, the CDR3 gives the full variable domain: EPEVTQTPSHQVTQMGQEVILRCVPISNHLYFYWYRQILGQKVEFLVSFYNNEISEKSEIFDDQFSVERPDGSNFTLKIRSTKLEDSAMYFCASSSEESRGDELFFGEGSRLTVL.

This clone was seen only a few times. The gene calls are TRBV10-3 and TRBJ1-3; D not certain. The germline V gene has CDR1 ENHRY and CDR2 SYGVKD. V lost 7 bases, J lost 0 bases, and 4 bases lay in between. The CDR3 sequence is 12 residues long. Here the CDR3 DNA reads TGTGCCATCACAGGCTCTGGAAACACCATATATTTT. Its translation: CAITGSGNTIYF.

The chain employs TRBV27 and TRBJ1-4; D uncertain. Trimming stripped 1 base from V and 5 bases from J, with 17 bases between. This CDR3 has 17 amino acids. The V gene's germline CDR1 is MNHEY and CDR2 SMNVEV (reference sequence). The CDR3 DNA follows: TGTGCCAGCAGTTTATACCCCCACTTTAACAGAAATGAAAAACTGTTTTTT. The encoded protein is CASSLYPHFNRNEKLFF.